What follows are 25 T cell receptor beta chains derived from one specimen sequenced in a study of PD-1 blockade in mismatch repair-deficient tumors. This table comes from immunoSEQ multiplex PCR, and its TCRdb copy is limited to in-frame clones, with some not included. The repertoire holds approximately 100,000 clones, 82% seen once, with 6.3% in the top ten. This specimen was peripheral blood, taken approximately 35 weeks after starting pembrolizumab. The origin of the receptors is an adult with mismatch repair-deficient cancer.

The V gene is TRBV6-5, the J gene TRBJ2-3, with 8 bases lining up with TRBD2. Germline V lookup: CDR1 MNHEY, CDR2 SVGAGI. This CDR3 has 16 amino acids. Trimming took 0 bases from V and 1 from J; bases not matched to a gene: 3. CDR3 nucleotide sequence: TGTGCCAGCAGTTACTCCCCGGGAGGGGGCACAGATACGCAGTATTTT. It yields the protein CASSYSPGGGTDTQYF.

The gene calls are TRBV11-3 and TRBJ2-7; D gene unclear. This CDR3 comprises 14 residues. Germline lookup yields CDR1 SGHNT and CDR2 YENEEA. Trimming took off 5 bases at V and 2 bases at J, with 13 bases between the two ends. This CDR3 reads CASSELLSTYEQYF. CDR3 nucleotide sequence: TGTGCCAGCAGCGAACTGCTTAGTACCTACGAGCAGTACTTC.

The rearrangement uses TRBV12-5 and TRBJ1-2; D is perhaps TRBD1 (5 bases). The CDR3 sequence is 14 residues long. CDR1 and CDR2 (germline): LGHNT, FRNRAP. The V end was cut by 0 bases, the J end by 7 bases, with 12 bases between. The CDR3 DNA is TGTGCTAGTGGTTTGGTACCGGCGGGGCCTGGCTACACCTTC. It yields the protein CASGLVPAGPGYTF.

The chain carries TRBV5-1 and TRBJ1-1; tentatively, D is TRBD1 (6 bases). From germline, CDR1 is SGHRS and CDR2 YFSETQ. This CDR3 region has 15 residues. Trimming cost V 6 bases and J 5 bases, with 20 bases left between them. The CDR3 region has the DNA TGCGCCAGCAATACCCCGGGGGCAGGAGGAACTGAAGCTTTCTTT. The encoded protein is CASNTPGAGGTEAFF.

The CDR3 spells CASSPDRRTGELFF. In DNA, the CDR3 is TGTGCCAGCAGCCCAGACAGGCGCACCGGGGAGCTGTTTTTT. The chain has TRBV11-2 and TRBJ2-2, with a tentative D call TRBD1 (6 bases). CDR3 size: 14 residues. Trimming took 5 bases from V and 4 from J, leaving 11 bases between them. Germline V gene sequence: CDR1 SGHAT, CDR2 FQNNGV.

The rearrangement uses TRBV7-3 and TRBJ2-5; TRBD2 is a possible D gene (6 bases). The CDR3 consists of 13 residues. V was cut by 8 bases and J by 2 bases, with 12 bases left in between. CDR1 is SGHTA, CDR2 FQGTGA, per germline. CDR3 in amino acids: CASARGGQETQYF. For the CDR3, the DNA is TGTGCCAGCGCGCGAGGAGGGCAAGAGACCCAGTACTTC.

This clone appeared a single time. CDR3: CASEGGEGNNEQFF. The CDR3 nucleotides read TGTGCCAGCGAGGGGGGAGAAGGTAACAATGAGCAGTTCTTC. This chain joins TRBV9 and TRBJ2-1; D possibly uses TRBD1 or TRBD2 (6 bases each). CDR3 length equals 14 residues. Trimming cost V 7 bases and J 5 bases, with 16 bases left between them. Germline V CDR1 and CDR2: SGDLS, YYNGEE.

The CDR3 DNA is TGTGCCAGCAGCTTACAGGGGTGGCTGAACACTGAAGCTTTCTTT. Protein: CASSLQGWLNTEAFF. The chain links TRBV5-6 to TRBJ1-1; 7 nucleotides agree with TRBD1. The germline V gene encodes CDR1 SGHDT and CDR2 YYEEEE. V lost 2 bases, J lost 0 bases, and 4 bases stayed unmatched. This CDR3 comprises 15 residues.

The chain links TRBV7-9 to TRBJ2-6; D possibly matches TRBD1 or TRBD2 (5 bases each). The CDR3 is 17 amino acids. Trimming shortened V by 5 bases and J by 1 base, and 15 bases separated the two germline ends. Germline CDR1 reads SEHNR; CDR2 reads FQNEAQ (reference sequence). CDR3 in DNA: TGTGCCAGCAGCCCAGCTTACGAGGGGTCTGGGGCCAACGTCCTGACTTTC. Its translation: CASSPAYEGSGANVLTF. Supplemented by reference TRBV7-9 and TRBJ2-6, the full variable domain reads DTGVSQNPRHKITKRGQNVTFRCDPISEHNRLYWYRQTLGQGPEFLTYFQNEAQLEKSRLLSDRFSAERPKGSFSTLEIQRTEQGDSAMYLCASSPAYEGSGANVLTFGAGSRLTVL.

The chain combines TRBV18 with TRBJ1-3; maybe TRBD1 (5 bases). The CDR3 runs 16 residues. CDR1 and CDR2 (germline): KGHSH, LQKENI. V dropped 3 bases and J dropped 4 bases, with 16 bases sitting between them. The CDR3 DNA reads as TGTGCCAGCTCACCTTCGGGGCGGAAGCCGGGAAACACCATATATTTT. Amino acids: CASSPSGRKPGNTIYF.

CDR3 protein: CASSLEGNEQYF. The CDR3 nucleotides read TGTGCCAGCAGCCTGGAGGGAAACGAGCAGTACTTC. The J gene is TRBJ2-7, the V gene TRBV13; TRBD2 is a possible D gene (6 bases). V was clipped by 5 bases and J by 5 bases, with 10 bases between them. The CDR3 has 12 amino acids. CDR1 and CDR2 from the germline V gene are PRHDT and FYEKMQ (reference sequence).

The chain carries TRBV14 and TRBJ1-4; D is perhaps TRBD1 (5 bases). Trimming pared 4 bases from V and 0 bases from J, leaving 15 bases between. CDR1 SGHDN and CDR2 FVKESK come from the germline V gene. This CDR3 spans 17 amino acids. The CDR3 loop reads CASSPRGRAATNEKLFF. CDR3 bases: TGTGCCAGCAGCCCCCGAGGCAGGGCTGCAACTAATGAAAAACTGTTTTTT.

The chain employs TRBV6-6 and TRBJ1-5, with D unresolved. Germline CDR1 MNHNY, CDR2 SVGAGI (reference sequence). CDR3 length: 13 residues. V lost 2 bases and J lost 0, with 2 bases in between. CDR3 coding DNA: TGTGCCAGCAGTTACGGTAGCAATCAGCCCCAGCATTTT. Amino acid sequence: CASSYGSNQPQHF.

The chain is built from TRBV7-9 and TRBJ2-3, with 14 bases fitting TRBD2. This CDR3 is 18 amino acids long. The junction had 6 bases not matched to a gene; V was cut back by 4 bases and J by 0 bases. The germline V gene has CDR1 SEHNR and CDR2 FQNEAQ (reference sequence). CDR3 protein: CASSSTSGRGASTDTQYF. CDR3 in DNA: TGTGCCAGCAGCTCGACTAGCGGGAGGGGTGCTAGCACAGATACGCAGTATTTT.

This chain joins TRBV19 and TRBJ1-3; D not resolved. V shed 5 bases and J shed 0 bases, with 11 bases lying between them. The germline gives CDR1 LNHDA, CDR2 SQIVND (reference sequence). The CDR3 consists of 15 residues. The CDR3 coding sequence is TGTGCCAGTAGTCCAACCGACAACTCTGGAAACACCATATATTTT. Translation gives CASSPTDNSGNTIYF. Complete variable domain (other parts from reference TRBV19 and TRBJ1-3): DGGITQSPKYLFRKEGQNVTLSCEQNLNHDAMYWYRQDPGQGLRLIYYSQIVNDFQKGDIAEGYSVSREKKESFPLTVTSAQKNPTAFYLCASSPTDNSGNTIYFGEGSWLTVV.

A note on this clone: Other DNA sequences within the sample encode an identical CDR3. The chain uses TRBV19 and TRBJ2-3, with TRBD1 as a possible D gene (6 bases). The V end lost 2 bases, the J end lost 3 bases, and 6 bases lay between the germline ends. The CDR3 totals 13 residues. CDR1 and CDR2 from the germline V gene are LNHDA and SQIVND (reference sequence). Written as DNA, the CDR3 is TGTGCCAGTAGTATAACAGGGACAGATACGCAGTATTTT. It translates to CASSITGTDTQYF.

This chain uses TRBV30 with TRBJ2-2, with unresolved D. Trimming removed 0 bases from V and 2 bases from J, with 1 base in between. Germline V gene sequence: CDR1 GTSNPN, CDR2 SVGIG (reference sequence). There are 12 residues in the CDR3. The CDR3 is CAWSVNTGELFF. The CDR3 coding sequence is TGTGCCTGGAGTGTTAACACCGGGGAGCTGTTTTTT.

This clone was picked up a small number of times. The CDR3 loop reads CASRLSQSSNQPQHF. CDR3 in DNA: TGTGCCAGCAGATTATCCCAGAGTAGCAATCAGCCCCAGCATTTT. The chain carries TRBV6-1 and TRBJ1-5; D gene unclear. The CDR3 is made up of 15 amino acids. The V end lost 6 bases, the J end lost 0 bases, and 12 bases lay between the germline ends. The V gene's germline CDR1 is MNHNS and CDR2 SASEGT.

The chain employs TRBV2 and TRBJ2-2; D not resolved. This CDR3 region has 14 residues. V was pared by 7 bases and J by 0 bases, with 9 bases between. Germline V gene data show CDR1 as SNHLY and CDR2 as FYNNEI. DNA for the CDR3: TGTGCCAGCATTTACACCGCGAACACCGGGGAGCTGTTTTTT. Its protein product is CASIYTANTGELFF. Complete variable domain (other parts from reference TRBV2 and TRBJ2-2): EPEVTQTPSHQVTQMGQEVILRCVPISNHLYFYWYRQILGQKVEFLVSFYNNEISEKSEIFDDQFSVERPDGSNFTLKIRSTKLEDSAMYFCASIYTANTGELFFGEGSRLTVL.

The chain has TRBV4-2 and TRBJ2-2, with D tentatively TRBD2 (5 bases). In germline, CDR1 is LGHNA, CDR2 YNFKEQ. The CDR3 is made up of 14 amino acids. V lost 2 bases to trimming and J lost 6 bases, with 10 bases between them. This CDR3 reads CASSQRRVAGELFF. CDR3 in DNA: TGTGCCAGCAGCCAAAGGCGGGTTGCCGGGGAGCTGTTTTTT.

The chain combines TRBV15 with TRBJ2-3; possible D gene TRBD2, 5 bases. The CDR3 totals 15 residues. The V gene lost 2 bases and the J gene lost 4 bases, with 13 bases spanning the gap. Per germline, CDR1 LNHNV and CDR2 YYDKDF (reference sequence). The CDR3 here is CATSRKTGSADTQYF. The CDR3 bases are TGTGCCACCAGCAGAAAGACGGGGAGCGCAGATACGCAGTATTTT.

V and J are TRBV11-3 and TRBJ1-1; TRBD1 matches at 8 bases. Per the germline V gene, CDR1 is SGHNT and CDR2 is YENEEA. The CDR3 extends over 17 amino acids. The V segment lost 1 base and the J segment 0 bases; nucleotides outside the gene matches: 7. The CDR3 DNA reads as TGTGCCAGCAGCTTAGCAGGGGGCACGGGAATGAACACTGAAGCTTTCTTT. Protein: CASSLAGGTGMNTEAFF.

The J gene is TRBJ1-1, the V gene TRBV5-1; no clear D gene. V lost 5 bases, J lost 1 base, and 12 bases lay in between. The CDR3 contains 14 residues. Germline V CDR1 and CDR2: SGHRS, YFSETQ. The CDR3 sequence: CASRLYERNTEAFF. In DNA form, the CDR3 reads TGCGCCAGCAGGTTGTACGAGAGGAACACTGAAGCTTTCTTT.

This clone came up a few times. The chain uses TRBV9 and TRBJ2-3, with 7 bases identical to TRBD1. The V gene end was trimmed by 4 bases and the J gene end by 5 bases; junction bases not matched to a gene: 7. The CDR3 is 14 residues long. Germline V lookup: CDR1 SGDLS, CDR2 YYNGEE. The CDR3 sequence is CASSLDRAIDTQYF. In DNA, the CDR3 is TGTGCCAGCAGCCTTGACAGGGCAATAGATACGCAGTATTTT.

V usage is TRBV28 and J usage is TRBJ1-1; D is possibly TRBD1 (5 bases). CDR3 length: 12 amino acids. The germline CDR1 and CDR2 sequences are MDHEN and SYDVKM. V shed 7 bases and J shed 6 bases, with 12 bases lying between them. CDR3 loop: CASKGRGAEAFF. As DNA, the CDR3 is TGTGCCAGCAAAGGTCGGGGGGCTGAAGCTTTCTTT.